These T cell receptor beta chains were read from a single sample in a study of blood T cell repertoires in COVID-19. The assay was immunoSEQ multiplex PCR, and TCRdb's table has in-frame clones only and misses some. This sample has fewer than 250,000 clones, with roughly 87% found just once. Sequencing was done on a sample of PBMCs or T cells enriched from blood (not recorded which). These receptors were taken from a woman in her twenties or thirties with acute COVID-19. Each CDR3 is given with its conserved first and last residue. A D gene is named only where the DNA matches it firmly. Clone size, where shown, is once, few, many, or a class for clones that have expanded.

V gene	J gene	clone size	D gene	CDR3 DNA	CDR3 protein
TRBV5-1	TRBJ1-4	NA	TRBD1	TGCGCCAGCAAGGGACAGACCAATGAAAAACTGTTTTTT	CASKGQTNEKLFF
TRBV12-5	TRBJ1-3	NA	TRBD1	TGTGCTAGTGGTTTGGGGTTCAGGGACAGGGGGCACGGAAACACCATATATTTT	CASGLGFRDRGHGNTIYF
TRBV5-1	TRBJ2-7	NA	TRBD1	TGCGCCAGCGGAACCGGGACAGTACTCTACGAGCAGTACTTC	CASGTGTVLYEQYF
TRBV5-6	TRBJ2-1	NA	TRBD1	TGTGCCAGCAGCTTGGGGACAGGGCACAATGAGCAGTTCTTC	CASSLGTGHNEQFF
TRBV3-1/TRBV3-2	TRBJ2-3	NA	NA	TGTGCCAGCAGCCTCGGGAGATCTAGCACAGATACGCAGTATTTT	CASSLGRSSTDTQYF
TRBV24-1	TRBJ2-1	NA	NA	TGTGCCACCAGTGCTAAAACAGGGCTCAATGAGCAGTTCTTC	CATSAKTGLNEQFF
TRBV13	TRBJ1-1	NA	TRBD1	TGTGCCAGCAGCGCCATCGGGACAGCCAATTGGAACACTGAAGCTTTCTTT	CASSAIGTANWNTEAFF
TRBV7-9	TRBJ1-1	NA	NA	TGTGCCAGCAGCTCAATACAGGAGAACACTGAAGCTTTCTTT	CASSSIQENTEAFF
TRBV13	TRBJ1-6	NA	NA	TGTGCCAGCAGCTTAAGGGACTCGGTAGGCTCCTATAATTCACCCCTCCACTTT	CASSLRDSVGSYNSPLHF
TRBV14	TRBJ2-7	NA	NA	TGTGCCAGCAGCCAAGAGAGTAGCTACGAGCAGTACTTC	CASSQESSYEQYF
TRBV6-5	TRBJ2-5	NA	NA	TGTGCCAGCAGTTACAGGACATTAGGTCAAGAGACCCAGTACTTC	CASSYRTLGQETQYF
TRBV7-9	TRBJ2-5	NA	NA	TGTGCCAGCAGCTATACAGCAGAGCCCCTCGAAGAGACCCAGTACTTC	CASSYTAEPLEETQYF
TRBV28	TRBJ1-2	NA	TRBD1	TGTGCCAGCAGCAAAACAGGGGCCTATGGCTACACCTTC	CASSKTGAYGYTF
TRBV7-9	TRBJ1-1	NA	TRBD1	TGTGCCAGCAGCTGGACAGGGGGCACTGAAGCTTTCTTT	CASSWTGGTEAFF
TRBV5-6	TRBJ1-1	few	NA	TGTGCCAGCAGCCCTCCGGGACACCTGAACACTGAAGCTTTCTTT	CASSPPGHLNTEAFF
TRBV18	TRBJ2-1	once	NA	TGTGCCAGCTCACCAGGGGCGGGGTCAGACAATGAGCAGTTCTTC	CASSPGAGSDNEQFF
TRBV19	TRBJ1-1	NA	TRBD1	TGTGCCAGTAGTATTCCAGCAGGGGGGTCCACTGAAGCTTTCTTT	CASSIPAGGSTEAFF
TRBV19	TRBJ1-6	NA	NA	TGTGCCAGTAGTGAATCCGCAGGGCTCGATAATTCACCCCTCCACTTT	CASSESAGLDNSPLHF
TRBV11-3	TRBJ2-3	NA	TRBD1	TGTGCCAGCAGCTCCCTAGGGACAGACAGCACAGATACGCAGTATTTT	CASSSLGTDSTDTQYF
TRBV19	TRBJ1-2	NA	TRBD1	TGTGCCAGTAGTGCAGGACGGACAGGGGAGGAGTATGGCTACACCTTC	CASSAGRTGEEYGYTF
TRBV9	TRBJ2-1	NA	NA	TGTGCCAGCAGCGTAGCCTTCGATGAGCAGTTCTTC	CASSVAFDEQFF
TRBV30	TRBJ1-1	NA	NA	TGTGCCTGGGAGCCCTCGGGAGGGACCACTGAAGCTTTCTTT	CAWEPSGGTTEAFF
TRBV27	TRBJ2-2	NA	TRBD2	TGTGCCAGCAGTACTAGCGGGGGGCCTAACACCGGGGAGCTGTTTTTT	CASSTSGGPNTGELFF
TRBV18	TRBJ1-3	few	NA	TGTGCCAGCTCACCACCAAGACAGAGCTCTGGAAACACCATATATTTT	CASSPPRQSSGNTIYF
TRBV2	TRBJ1-2	NA	TRBD1	TGTGCCAGCAGTAGGGGGCAGGATGGCTACACCTTC	CASSRGQDGYTF
TRBV10-2	TRBJ1-1	NA	NA	TGCGCCAGCAGTACGACAGGGAACACTGAAGCTTTCTTT	CASSTTGNTEAFF
TRBV9	TRBJ2-2	NA	TRBD1	TGTGCCAGCAGCGTAGATGGCCGGGACAGGGGGTACGCGAACACCGGGGAGCTGTTTTTT	CASSVDGRDRGYANTGELFF
TRBV12-3/TRBV12-4	TRBJ2-2	NA	NA	TGTGCCAGCAGTTTCGCGATGGCCGGGGAGCTGTTTTTT	CASSFAMAGELFF
TRBV27	TRBJ2-3	NA	TRBD2	TGTGCCAGCAGCCCCGGGGCGGGGGGGGTCACAGATACGCAGTATTTT	CASSPGAGGVTDTQYF